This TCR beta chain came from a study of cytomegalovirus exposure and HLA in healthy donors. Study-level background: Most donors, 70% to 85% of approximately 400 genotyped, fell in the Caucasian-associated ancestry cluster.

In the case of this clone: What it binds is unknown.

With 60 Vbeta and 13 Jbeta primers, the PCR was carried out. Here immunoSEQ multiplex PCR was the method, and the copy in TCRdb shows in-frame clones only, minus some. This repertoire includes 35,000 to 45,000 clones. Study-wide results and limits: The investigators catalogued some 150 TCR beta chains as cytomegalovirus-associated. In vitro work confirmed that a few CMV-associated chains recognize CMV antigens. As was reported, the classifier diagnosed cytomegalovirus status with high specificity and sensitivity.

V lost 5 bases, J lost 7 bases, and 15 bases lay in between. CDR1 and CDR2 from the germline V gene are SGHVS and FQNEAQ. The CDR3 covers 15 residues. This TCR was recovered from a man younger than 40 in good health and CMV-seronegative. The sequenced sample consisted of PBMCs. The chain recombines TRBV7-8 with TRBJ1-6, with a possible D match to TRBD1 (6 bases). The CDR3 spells CASSPSGGLNSPLHF. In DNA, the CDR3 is TGTGCCAGCAGCCCATCCGGGGGGCTGAATTCACCCCTCCACTTT.